Below, 20 T cell receptor beta chains from the same sample are listed, as sequenced in a study of cytomegalovirus exposure and HLA in healthy donors. Vbeta (60) and Jbeta (13) primers were used in the PCR. Only in-frame clones appear in the TCRdb table, and some are missing; sequencing was by immunoSEQ multiplex PCR. The sample includes more than 200,000 clones. What was sequenced was PBMCs. These receptors were collected from a young woman in good health and CMV-seropositive.

This sequence joins TRBV29-1 and TRBJ2-5; TRBD2 agrees at 10 bases. Germline lookup yields CDR1 SQVTM and CDR2 ANQGSEA. V lost 7 bases, J lost 5 bases, and 10 bases stayed unmatched. The CDR3 consists of 14 residues. The CDR3 DNA sequence: TGCAGCGAAGGACTAGCGGTCTCTAGCGAGACCCAGTACTTC. It encodes CSEGLAVSSETQYF.

The chain carries TRBV30 and TRBJ1-5; D unclear. Germline CDR1 and CDR2: GTSNPN and SVGIG (reference sequence). This CDR3 is built from 12 residues. V was shortened by 1 base and J by 5 bases, with 6 bases between the two germline ends. CDR3 sequence (DNA): TGTGCCTGGAGTGATATTCATCAGCCCCAGCATTTT. Translating it yields CAWSDIHQPQHF.

The rearrangement uses TRBV4-1 and TRBJ2-7, with D perhaps TRBD2 (5 bases). CDR3 length: 15 residues. CDR1 is MGHRA and CDR2 is YSYEKL in the germline V gene. V lost 0 bases to trimming and J lost 6 bases, with 15 bases between them. The CDR3 here is CASSQDGLGAGEQYF. Written as DNA, the CDR3 is TGCGCCAGCAGCCAAGACGGACTGGGAGCAGGCGAGCAGTACTTC.

The chain uses TRBV11-2 and TRBJ2-5; TRBD2 agrees at 9 bases. The V segment lost 4 bases and the J segment 8 bases; nucleotides outside the gene matches: 5. Germline V gene sequence: CDR1 SGHAT, CDR2 FQNNGV. The CDR3 loop spans 13 amino acids. This CDR3 reads CASSSSGEATQYF. The CDR3 coding sequence is TGTGCCAGCAGCTCTAGCGGGGAGGCAACCCAGTACTTC.

The chain has TRBV7-9 and TRBJ2-1; weak D call: TRBD2 (5 bases). The V gene's germline CDR1 is SEHNR and CDR2 FQNEAQ (reference sequence). This CDR3 is built from 12 residues. The V end lost 5 bases, the J end lost 7 bases, and 9 bases lay between the germline ends. The CDR3 DNA reads TGTGCCAGCAGCGCCGGACTTAATGAGCAGTTCTTC. Its translation is CASSAGLNEQFF.

This chain joins TRBV27 and TRBJ1-1, with 7 bases lining up with TRBD1. J lost 3 bases, V lost 8 bases, and 9 bases had no gene match. The CDR3 sequence is 14 residues long. CDR1 MNHEY and CDR2 SMNVEV come from the germline V gene (reference sequence). The CDR3 here is CASGPDRMDTEAFF. Here the CDR3 DNA reads TGTGCCAGCGGACCGGACAGGATGGACACTGAAGCTTTCTTT.

This sequence joins TRBV15 and TRBJ1-1, with D perhaps matching TRBD1 (5 bases). Germline values: CDR1 LNHNV, CDR2 YYDKDF (reference sequence). Trimming shortened V by 8 bases and J by 11 bases, and 21 bases separated the two germline ends. CDR3 length equals 13 residues. The CDR3 loop is CATRGKPWDLAFF. The CDR3 region has the DNA TGTGCCACCCGGGGGAAGCCCTGGGATTTGGCTTTCTTT.

This chain connects TRBV5-1 to TRBJ2-1; the D gene is possibly TRBD1 (5 bases). The CDR3 has 16 residues. Germline V gene sequence: CDR1 SGHRS, CDR2 YFSETQ. V lost 5 bases and J 0 bases, leaving 15 bases between the germline ends. CDR3 coding DNA: TGCGCCAGCAGTGCTGGGGCACCCCCCTCCTACAATGAGCAGTTCTTC. Residues: CASSAGAPPSYNEQFF.

The chain combines TRBV5-1 with TRBJ1-6, with 10 bases that match TRBD1. CDR1 SGHRS and CDR2 YFSETQ come from the germline V gene. The J segment lost 10 bases and the V segment lost 3 bases, leaving 7 bases of the junction unmatched. The CDR3 length is 15 residues. In DNA form, the CDR3 reads TGCGCCAGCAGCTCCGGGACAGGGGCTGTCTCACCCCTCCACTTT. Its translation is CASSSGTGAVSPLHF.

V usage is TRBV27 and J usage is TRBJ2-5; 11 positions agree with TRBD2. The germline CDR1 and CDR2 sequences are MNHEY and SMNVEV (reference sequence). CDR3 size: 15 residues. The V segment lost 3 bases and the J segment 2 bases; nucleotides outside the gene matches: 2. The CDR3 here is CASSLASGRQETQYF. The CDR3 region has the DNA TGTGCCAGCAGTTTGGCTAGCGGGAGGCAAGAGACCCAGTACTTC.

The V call is TRBV27, the J call TRBJ1-1; D uncertain. This CDR3 has 15 residues. Germline lookup yields CDR1 MNHEY and CDR2 SMNVEV (reference sequence). Trimming stripped 2 bases from V and 1 base from J, with 11 bases between. CDR3 region: CASSLSFRGNTEAFF. The DNA for the CDR3 is TGTGCCAGCAGTTTAAGTTTTCGGGGGAACACTGAAGCTTTCTTT.

The rearrangement joins TRBV19 to TRBJ2-7; D remains ambiguous. This CDR3 region has 14 residues. V was clipped by 4 bases and J by 6 bases, with 16 bases between them. Germline lookup yields CDR1 LNHDA and CDR2 SQIVND (reference sequence). CDR3 DNA sequence: TGTGCCAGTAGTACCAACCAACGGGTGGGCGAGCAGTACTTC. Its translation: CASSTNQRVGEQYF.

This rearrangement joins TRBV4-1 to TRBJ2-7; 13 nucleotides agree with TRBD2. Unmatched junction bases numbered 0, after V lost 5 bases and J lost 2 bases. Per the germline V gene, CDR1 is MGHRA and CDR2 is YSYEKL. The CDR3 loop spans 14 amino acids. The CDR3 DNA reads as TGCGCCAGCAGCGGGACTAGCGGGGCCTACGAGCAGTACTTC. It yields the protein CASSGTSGAYEQYF.

In DNA form, the CDR3 reads TGTGCCAGCAGTGAGGAATCACCCCTCCACTTT. This sequence encodes CASSEESPLHF. V is TRBV7-9 and J is TRBJ1-6; D not certain. Trimming took 6 bases from V and 10 from J, leaving 7 bases between them. This CDR3 spans 11 amino acids. Germline CDR1 reads SEHNR; CDR2 reads FQNEAQ (reference sequence). Complete variable domain (other parts from reference TRBV7-9 and TRBJ1-6): DTGVSQNPRHKITKRGQNVTFRCDPISEHNRLYWYRQTLGQGPEFLTYFQNEAQLEKSRLLSDRFSAERPKGSFSTLEIQRTEQGDSAMYLCASSEESPLHFGNGTRLTVT.

The rearrangement joins TRBV25-1 to TRBJ2-1, with 10 bases that match TRBD2. The CDR3 totals 17 residues. The junction had 8 bases not matched to a gene; V was cut back by 4 bases and J by 2 bases. Germline V lookup: CDR1 MGHDK, CDR2 SYGVNS. CDR3 DNA sequence: TGTGCCAGCAGTGGAACACTAGCGGGGAGCACCTACAATGAGCAGTTCTTC. Translated: CASSGTLAGSTYNEQFF.

V gene TRBV10-3 combines with J gene TRBJ2-5, with a possible D match to TRBD2 (5 bases). The J call may be mistaken, given a closer DNA end match to TRBJ2-7. CDR1 and CDR2 (germline): ENHRY, SYGVKD. The CDR3 spans 15 residues. The CDR3 here is CAISEMEAGSYEQYF. The CDR3 coding sequence is TGTGCCATCAGTGAGATGGAGGCGGGCTCCTACGAGCAGTACTTC.

This chain links TRBV4-1 with TRBJ2-1, with 12 nucleotides matching TRBD1. After removal of 3 bases from V and 10 bases from J, the junction contained 7 bases not matched to a gene. Germline-derived CDR1 and CDR2 are MGHRA and YSYEKL. The CDR3 extends over 15 amino acids. CDR3 nucleotides: TGCGCCAGCAGCCATCAACCCGGGACAGGGGGCGAGCAGTTCTTC. Its translation: CASSHQPGTGGEQFF.

The chain carries TRBV7-2 and TRBJ1-1, with D perhaps matching TRBD1 (5 bases). Germline V CDR1 and CDR2: SGHTA, FQGNSA. The V gene lost 5 bases and the J gene lost 4 bases, with 8 bases spanning the gap. There are 12 residues in the CDR3. The CDR3 is CASSRGFTEAFF. In nucleotides, the CDR3 is TGTGCCAGCAGCCGGGGGTTCACTGAAGCTTTCTTT.

The chain has TRBV5-1 and TRBJ2-5; maybe TRBD1 (6 bases). Trimming removed 1 base from V and 4 bases from J, with 23 bases in between. The CDR3 runs 18 residues. Germline lookup yields CDR1 SGHRS and CDR2 YFSETQ. CDR3 loop: CASSLRGSQDSRGETQYF. The CDR3 coding sequence is TGCGCCAGCAGCTTGAGGGGGTCACAAGACTCGAGAGGAGAGACCCAGTACTTC. The full variable domain, rest sourced from reference TRBV5-1 and TRBJ2-5, is KAGVTQTPRYLIKTRGQQVTLSCSPISGHRSVSWYQQTPGQGLQFLFEYFSETQRNKGNFPGRFSGRQFSNSRSEMNVSTLELGDSALYLCASSLRGSQDSRGETQYFGPGTRLLVL.

The chain uses TRBV29-1 and TRBJ1-4; 9 bases fit TRBD1. Germline V gene lookup returns CDR1 SQVTM and CDR2 ANQGSEA. The CDR3 has 15 residues. V dropped 6 bases and J dropped 6; count of bases not matched to a gene: 11. CDR3 DNA sequence: TGCAGCGTGACAGACAGGGGGATAAATGATGAAAAACTGTTTTTT. This encodes CSVTDRGINDEKLFF.